This T cell receptor (beta chain) was identified during a study of blood T cell repertoires in COVID-19. The wider study: COVID-19 samples from acute and convalescent phases originated in the United States, Italy and Spain.

Those enrolled, adults aged about 18 to 95 years, came from about two dozen US areas. Cohorts were determined from participant-reported clinical history. Clones were sequenced by immunoSEQ multiplex PCR, and TCRdb holds only the in-frame ones, with some missing. The table includes 330,000 or so clones, approximately 84% detected once. V gave up 6 bases and J gave up 6 bases, with 21 bases separating them. The CDR3 contains 17 residues. Germline loops: CDR1 LNHDA, CDR2 SQIVND (reference sequence). This clonotype was obtained from a woman aged 30 to 39 who had recovered from COVID-19. V usage is TRBV19 and J usage is TRBJ1-6; the D gene is possibly TRBD1 (5 bases). Sequenced sample: PBMCs or T cells enriched from blood (not recorded which). The CDR3 loop is CASSPPGLSGLNSPLHF. CDR3 DNA sequence: TGTGCCAGTAGCCCACCGGGACTTTCAGGACTTAATTCACCCCTCCACTTT.